Listed below are T cell receptor beta chains from one sample, sequenced in a study of tumor-infiltrating lymphocytes in localized non-small cell lung cancer. Data came from immunoSEQ multiplex PCR; TCRdb stores just in-frame clones and leaves some out. The sample lists about 23,000 clones, just under 70% occurring once. The sample consisted of lung tumor tissue. The receptors were gathered from a human donor with non-small cell lung cancer. CDR3s include the opening cysteine and the closing phenylalanine or tryptophan. A D gene is named only where the DNA matches it firmly. A clone size is listed for some rows: how often the clone was seen (once, few, many), or a class if it is expanded.

TRBD1,TRBJ1-2,18,TRBV18,NA,TGTGCCAGCTCACCACAGGACAGGGCTCTCTTCGAAACCTATGGCTACACCTTC,CASSPQDRALFETYGYTF
NA,TRBJ2-5,12,TRBV7-7,few,TGTGCCAGCAGCTTAGACTCCGGGACCCAGTACTTC,CASSLDSGTQYF
NA,TRBJ2-7,14,TRBV7-8,NA,TGTGCCAGCAGCTTAGGAAGTTCCTCCTACGAGCAGTACTTC,CASSLGSSSYEQYF
TRBD2,TRBJ2-1,14,TRBV5-6,NA,TGTGCCAGCAGGGGACTAGCGGGGCGGGGTGAGCAGTTCTTC,CASRGLAGRGEQFF
NA,TRBJ2-1,15,TRBV10-2,few,TGCGCCAGCAGTGACCAACTGCTCTCCTACAATGAGCAGTTCTTC,CASSDQLLSYNEQFF
NA,TRBJ1-1,13,TRBV7-9,few,TGTGCCAGCAGCGGCAGGATGAACACTGAAGCTTTCTTT,CASSGRMNTEAFF
NA,TRBJ2-2,17,TRBV6-4,NA,TGTGCCAGCAGTGACTCCTTAGAAGCGGATAGCACCGGGGAGCTGTTTTTT,CASSDSLEADSTGELFF
NA,TRBJ1-1,14,TRBV10-3,NA,TGTGCCATCAGTGAAGGGGGTAGGAACACTGAAGCTTTCTTT,CAISEGGRNTEAFF
TRBD1,TRBJ2-7,17,TRBV5-1,once,TGCGCCAGCAGCTTACCACAACAGGGGTTGGGCTCCTACGAGCAGTACTTC,CASSLPQQGLGSYEQYF
NA,TRBJ2-2,13,TRBV6-1,NA,TGTGCCAGCACACCCAGCCTCACCGGGGAGCTGTTTTTT,CASTPSLTGELFF
TRBD2,TRBJ2-5,13,TRBV19,NA,TGTGCCAGTAGCGGGAGGGCCGTGGTGACCCAGTACTTC,CASSGRAVVTQYF
NA,TRBJ1-1,15,TRBV7-9,NA,TGTGCCAGCAGCTACCAGGGACAAATGAACACTGAAGCTTTCTTT,CASSYQGQMNTEAFF